Listed here are 27 T cell receptor beta chains from one sample, sequenced in a study of CD8 T cells in ankylosing spondylitis. TCRdb reanalysed the 5' RACE reads using MiXCR and keeps one entry per CDR3 protein. Of roughly 130,000 distinct CDR3 sequences in the sample, 6.5% to 9% are singletons; the top ten hold more than 9%. Specimen: blood, either unsorted or a sorted T cell fraction (not recorded which). These receptors came from a male donor with ankylosing spondylitis or in good health (not recorded which).

This clonotype was observed at least ten times. V and J are TRBV5-1 and TRBJ1-6; D gene unclear. Germline V lookup: CDR1 SGHRS, CDR2 YFSETQ. V lost 3 bases to trimming and J lost 5 bases, with 9 bases between them. This CDR3 is 14 amino acids long. The chain's CDR3 is CASSSDGNNSPLHF. The DNA of the CDR3 is TGCGCCAGCAGCTCTGACGGAAATAATTCACCCCTCCACTTT.

This clonotype came up many times. This chain uses TRBV5-1 with TRBJ2-1; D could derive from TRBD1 or TRBD2 (5 bases each). Trimming shortened V by 1 base and J by 2 bases, and 13 bases separated the two germline ends. Germline CDR1 is SGHRS and CDR2 is YFSETQ. The CDR3 contains 16 residues. In DNA form, the CDR3 reads TGCGCCAGCAGCTTGCAGGAGCAGGGACCCTACAATGAGCAGTTCTTC. This translates into CASSLQEQGPYNEQFF.

The rearrangement uses TRBV5-1 and TRBJ1-2, with D tentatively TRBD1 (6 bases). Germline lookup yields CDR1 SGHRS and CDR2 YFSETQ. The CDR3 consists of 17 residues. V was clipped by 1 base and J by 4 bases, with 20 bases between them. The CDR3 DNA reads as TGCGCCAGCAGCTTGATCCCCAACAGGGAAGGAAGCTATGGCTACACCTTC. Residues: CASSLIPNREGSYGYTF.

This clonotype was found many times. This chain uses TRBV18 with TRBJ1-5, with unresolved D. Germline V lookup: CDR1 KGHSH, CDR2 LQKENI. V gave up 6 bases and J gave up 2 bases, with 11 bases separating them. The CDR3 is 14 residues long. The CDR3 loop reads CASSPGSGNQPQHF. CDR3 coding DNA: TGTGCCAGCTCCCCCGGGAGCGGCAATCAGCCCCAGCATTTT.

This clonotype came up many times. The V gene is TRBV6-1, the J gene TRBJ2-7; D tentatively reads TRBD1 or TRBD2 (6 bases each). CDR1 and CDR2 from the germline V gene are MNHNS and SASEGT. The V and J ends lost 5 bases and 3 bases respectively, with 14 bases between them. The CDR3 sequence is 14 residues long. The CDR3 protein is CASSRTTGIYEQYF. CDR3 coding DNA: TGTGCCAGCAGTAGGACTACAGGGATCTACGAGCAGTACTTC.

The V and J genes are TRBV30 and TRBJ2-1; D call uncertain. With 3 bases removed from V and 4 bases from J, the gap between germline ends came to 10 bases. The CDR3 covers 13 residues. Germline V gene sequence: CDR1 GTSNPN, CDR2 SVGIG (reference sequence). CDR3 coding DNA: TGTGCCTGGAGGGAAAATTGGTACAATGAGCAGTTCTTC. It codes for CAWRENWYNEQFF.

This clonotype was counted at least ten times. The chain carries TRBV5-1 and TRBJ1-2; no reliable D call. The ends were cut back, 4 bases at V and 4 bases at J, with 17 bases in the middle. Per the germline V gene, CDR1 is SGHRS and CDR2 is YFSETQ. This CDR3 spans 15 amino acids. In DNA form, the CDR3 reads TGCGCCAGCAGCCCGACGAGTATTTGGTCCTATGGCTACACCTTC. It is translated as CASSPTSIWSYGYTF.

There are many counts of this clonotype. The CDR3 nucleotides read TGTGCCAGCAGCCAAGGACTAGCGTCCTACGAGCAGTACTTC. This translates into CASSQGLASYEQYF. J is TRBJ2-7 and V is TRBV3-1; 8 nucleotides align to TRBD2. The CDR3 runs 14 residues. The V segment lost 1 base and the J segment 1 base; nucleotides outside the gene matches: 0. Germline lookup yields CDR1 LGHDT and CDR2 YNNKEL (reference sequence).

This clonotype was seen ten or more times. V and J are TRBV20-1 and TRBJ2-2; 9 bases are shared with TRBD2. Germline V CDR1 and CDR2: DFQATT, SNEGSKA (reference sequence). The J segment lost 4 bases and the V segment lost 4 bases, leaving 7 bases of the junction unmatched. This CDR3 spans 15 amino acids. The DNA of the CDR3 is TGCAGTGCTATGGGAGCGGGAGGATTCACCGGGGAGCTGTTTTTT. This sequence encodes CSAMGAGGFTGELFF.

This clonotype was counted at least ten times. The genes are TRBV20-1 and TRBJ2-7, with TRBD2 identical over 8 bases. Trimming at V came to 0 bases and at J to 3 bases, leaving 10 bases not matched to a gene. Looked up from germline, CDR1 is DFQATT and CDR2 is SNEGSKA (reference sequence). There are 16 residues in the CDR3. In DNA form, the CDR3 reads TGCAGTGCTAGAGAGAGCCTAGCGGGTTACTACTACGAGCAGTACTTC. Its translation: CSARESLAGYYYEQYF.

The chain employs TRBV5-1 and TRBJ2-7; D remains unclear. V was trimmed by 2 bases and J by 3 bases, leaving 3 bases between them. This CDR3 has 11 amino acids. Germline CDR1 SGHRS, CDR2 YFSETQ. DNA of the CDR3: TGCGCCAGCAGCTTCCTCTACGAGCAGTACTTC. Protein product: CASSFLYEQYF.

This clonotype was seen many times. The V and J genes are TRBV20-1 and TRBJ2-1; tentative D call: TRBD2 (5 bases). The germline CDR1 and CDR2 sequences are DFQATT and SNEGSKA (reference sequence). This CDR3 region has 13 residues. The germline V and J ends were trimmed by 3 bases and 4 bases, with 10 bases remaining between them. The CDR3 nucleotides read TGCAGTGCTAGCCTAGCCTCATACAATGAGCAGTTCTTC. Translated, it gives CSASLASYNEQFF.

This clonotype has a count of ten or more. The gene calls are TRBV4-3 and TRBJ2-2; D perhaps matches TRBD1 (6 bases). Deletions cut 4 bases from V and 0 bases from J, with 9 bases between. The CDR3 has 15 residues. CDR1 and CDR2 from the germline V gene are LGHNA and YSLEER. The CDR3 region is CASSLQGPNTGELFF. The CDR3, as DNA: TGCGCCAGCAGCCTACAGGGTCCGAACACCGGGGAGCTGTTTTTT.

This clonotype was recorded many times. V is TRBV12-3 or TRBV12-4 and J is TRBJ2-1, with TRBD2 matching over 8 bases. This CDR3 has 12 residues. With V trimmed by 7 bases and J by 14 bases, 10 bases remained unmatched. The CDR3 bases are TGTGCCAGCAAAGTTGCGGGGGGCAAAGAGTTCTTC. Translating gives CASKVAGGKEFF.

In its sample, this clonotype was seen many times. The chain combines TRBV5-1 with TRBJ1-4; D may be TRBD1 (5 bases). CDR1 is SGHRS and CDR2 is YFSETQ in the germline V gene. The V gene lost 4 bases and the J gene lost 0 bases, with 10 bases spanning the gap. The CDR3 consists of 15 residues. CDR3 coding DNA: TGCGCCAGCAGCGAGGGACCGCCAACTAATGAAAAACTGTTTTTT. This encodes CASSEGPPTNEKLFF. Full variable domain (rest looked up from reference TRBV5-1 and TRBJ1-4): KAGVTQTPRYLIKTRGQQVTLSCSPISGHRSVSWYQQTPGQGLQFLFEYFSETQRNKGNFPGRFSGRQFSNSRSEMNVSTLELGDSALYLCASSEGPPTNEKLFFGSGTQLSVL.

This clonotype appeared many times. This sequence joins TRBV12-3 or TRBV12-4 and TRBJ2-4; D is perhaps TRBD2 (5 bases). The V end lost 5 bases, the J end lost 0 bases, and 11 bases lay between the germline ends. The CDR3 is 15 amino acids. The CDR3 region is CASSRGGPAKNIQYF. As DNA, the CDR3 is TGTGCCAGCAGTCGCGGCGGGCCAGCCAAAAACATTCAGTACTTC.

This clonotype has ten or more counts. The chain joins TRBV20-1 to TRBJ2-1; no clear D gene. V was pared by 3 bases and J by 12 bases, with 15 bases between. Germline CDR1 and CDR2: DFQATT and SNEGSKA (reference sequence). This CDR3 contains 12 residues. CDR3 coding DNA: TGCAGTGCTAGCCCAGCCACGAGAGTGCAGTTCTTC. As protein: CSASPATRVQFF.

This clonotype was detected ten times or more. This sequence joins TRBV20-1 and TRBJ1-1, with a tentative D call TRBD1 (6 bases). The CDR3 runs to 14 residues. The ends were cut back, 2 bases at V and 0 bases at J, with 10 bases in the middle. The germline CDR1 and CDR2 sequences are DFQATT and SNEGSKA (reference sequence). This CDR3 reads CSARNRVMNTEAFF. The CDR3, as DNA: TGCAGTGCTAGAAACAGGGTTATGAACACTGAAGCTTTCTTT.

In this sample, this clonotype turned up many times. V usage is TRBV7-2 and J usage is TRBJ2-7; D perhaps matches TRBD1 (5 bases). V gave up 3 bases and J gave up 5 bases, with 17 bases separating them. Looked up from germline, CDR1 is SGHTA and CDR2 is FQGNSA. The CDR3 sequence is 15 residues long. Here the CDR3 reads CASSFTRGSIDEQYF. CDR3 nucleotides: TGTGCCAGCAGCTTTACAAGGGGATCAATCGACGAGCAGTACTTC.

This clonotype showed up many times. V usage is TRBV10-3 and J usage is TRBJ2-7; 9 positions match TRBD1. CDR3 length: 16 amino acids. The V segment lost 4 bases and the J segment 3 bases; nucleotides outside the gene matches: 10. Per germline, CDR1 ENHRY and CDR2 SYGVKD. CDR3 sequence (DNA): TGTGCCATCAGTGCGAAAGGGACAGGGCTTCTCTACGAGCAGTACTTC. Protein sequence: CAISAKGTGLLYEQYF.

In this sample, this clonotype turned up many times. The V call is TRBV5-1, the J call TRBJ2-3; TRBD2 matches at 7 bases. The length of the CDR3 is 16 residues. CDR1 is SGHRS, CDR2 YFSETQ, per germline. Trimming at V came to 4 bases and at J to 3 bases, leaving 11 bases not matched to a gene. CDR3 nucleotides: TGCGCCAGCAGCGCGGGATCGGGGGGAATGACAGATACGCAGTATTTT. Encoded protein: CASSAGSGGMTDTQYF.

This clonotype was seen at least ten times. The chain is built from TRBV5-1 and TRBJ1-5; TRBD1 aligns across 8 bases. Germline CDR1 reads SGHRS; CDR2 reads YFSETQ. This CDR3 comprises 17 residues. V lost 0 bases and J lost 3; bases outside the gene matches: 8. The chain's CDR3 is CASSLEGRGRDNQPQHF. The CDR3 DNA is TGCGCCAGCAGCTTGGAGGGCAGGGGGCGGGACAATCAGCCCCAGCATTTT.

The chain links TRBV30 to TRBJ2-1, with TRBD1 identical over 7 bases. V lost 5 bases to trimming and J lost 3 bases; unmatched junction nucleotides: 10. The CDR3 has 15 residues. CDR1 and CDR2 from the germline V gene are GTSNPN and SVGIG (reference sequence). CDR3 loop: CAWARGTGDYNEQFF. CDR3 nucleotide sequence: TGTGCCTGGGCAAGGGGAACAGGGGACTACAATGAGCAGTTCTTC.

This clonotype was picked up many times. The chain couples TRBV5-1 to TRBJ2-2, with unresolved D. Germline loops: CDR1 SGHRS, CDR2 YFSETQ. This CDR3 is built from 14 residues. Trimming took off 0 bases at V and 1 base at J, with 4 bases between the two ends. This chain's CDR3 is CASSLEGNTGELFF. In DNA, the CDR3 is TGCGCCAGCAGCTTGGAAGGGAACACCGGGGAGCTGTTTTTT.

This clonotype was seen ten or more times. This chain uses TRBV5-5 with TRBJ1-5; D is perhaps TRBD1 (5 bases). Between the trimmed V and J ends, which lost 3 bases and 7 bases, there was a span of 17 bases. The germline V gene has CDR1 SGHKS and CDR2 YYEKEE (reference sequence). The CDR3 spans 15 residues. CDR3 DNA: TGTGCCAGCAGCTCGTCCGGGGCGCGGACCCAGCCCCAGCATTTT. Its protein product is CASSSSGARTQPQHF.

This clonotype was observed many times. The rearrangement joins TRBV4-2 to TRBJ2-1; unclear D gene. V was shortened by 0 bases and J by 4 bases, with 10 bases between the two germline ends. Germline CDR1 and CDR2: LGHNA and YNFKEQ. This CDR3 has 15 residues. The CDR3 loop reads CASSQEVLEYNEQFF. The CDR3 coding sequence is TGTGCCAGCAGCCAAGAAGTTCTAGAGTACAATGAGCAGTTCTTC.

This clonotype showed up many times. V and J are TRBV29-1 and TRBJ2-5, with D possibly TRBD2 on 6 matching bases. V dropped 4 bases and J dropped 5 bases, with 14 bases sitting between them. Germline CDR1 and CDR2: SQVTM and ANQGSEA. The length of the CDR3 is 13 residues. CDR3 protein: CSVVEGGGETQYF. The CDR3 nucleotides are TGCAGCGTTGTAGAGGGAGGAGGGGAGACCCAGTACTTC.